The TCR beta chain described here comes from a study of post-analysis software for immune sequencing data. In the study overall: In terms of disease course, relapsing-remitting, secondary progressive and progressive-relapsing multiple sclerosis were included. Study outcomes and limitations: Patients used roughly five TRBV segments, including TRBV5-6, TRBV5-1 and TRBV20-1, more often than controls. Samples made in the same batch grouped tightly together by F measure. Multiple sclerosis patients had significantly lower normalized Chao1 diversity than controls.

This clonotype was detected ten times or more. Its target is not known. Per the germline V gene, CDR1 is DFQATT and CDR2 is SNEGSKA (reference sequence). After removal of 1 base from V and 2 bases from J, the junction contained 8 bases not matched to a gene. CDR3 length equals 15 residues. Carried by the TCR beta cDNA libraries were unique molecular identifiers. Approximately 0.5 million cDNA molecules were recovered from an input of roughly 0.95 to 11 million T cells. Using its own MiXCR run on the PCR reads, TCRdb lists one record per CDR3 protein. The table shows about 540,000 distinct CDR3 sequences, with less than 40% occurring only once.

The TCR was taken from a girl aged 2-17 years with multiple sclerosis. Sequenced material: blood. The V gene is TRBV20-1, the J gene TRBJ2-7; 7 bases map to TRBD2. CDR3 protein: CSARGRLGGAYEQYF. CDR3 nucleotides: TGCAGTGCTAGAGGAAGGCTGGGGGGGGCCTACGAGCAGTACTTC.